The 3 T cell receptor beta chains below come from one sample, sequenced in a study of blood T cell repertoires in COVID-19. Only in-frame clones appear in the TCRdb table, and some are missing; sequencing was by immunoSEQ multiplex PCR. The sample consists of some 320,000 clones, 65% to 90% of them appearing once. Sequencing used peripheral blood. The receptor source for this set is a human donor in a cohort sampled during active COVID-19.

The chain combines TRBV19 with TRBJ2-3, with D uncertain. Trimming left V 5 bases short and J 1 base short, with 10 bases between. Germline V gene lookup returns CDR1 LNHDA and CDR2 SQIVND (reference sequence). The CDR3 sequence is 14 residues long. The CDR3 region is CASSSVRGTDTQYF. CDR3 DNA: TGTGCCAGTAGTTCTGTACGGGGCACAGATACGCAGTATTTT.

The rearrangement joins TRBV5-4 to TRBJ2-2; 7 nucleotides match TRBD1. The CDR3 runs to 14 residues. Germline V gene sequence: CDR1 SGHNT, CDR2 YYREEE (reference sequence). With 2 bases clipped from V and 5 bases from J, the junction kept 3 bases outside the gene matches. The CDR3 region is CASSLGQDTGELFF. The CDR3 region has the DNA TGTGCCAGCAGCTTAGGACAGGATACCGGGGAGCTGTTTTTT.

The V and J genes are TRBV5-4 and TRBJ2-2; TRBD2 aligns across 14 bases. The CDR3 totals 17 residues. V trimming: 4 bases; J trimming: 3 bases; junction bases outside the gene matches: 5. The germline gives CDR1 SGHNT, CDR2 YYREEE (reference sequence). The CDR3 region is CASSPGLAGGDTGELFF. In DNA form, the CDR3 reads TGTGCCAGCAGCCCCGGACTAGCGGGGGGTGACACCGGGGAGCTGTTTTTT.